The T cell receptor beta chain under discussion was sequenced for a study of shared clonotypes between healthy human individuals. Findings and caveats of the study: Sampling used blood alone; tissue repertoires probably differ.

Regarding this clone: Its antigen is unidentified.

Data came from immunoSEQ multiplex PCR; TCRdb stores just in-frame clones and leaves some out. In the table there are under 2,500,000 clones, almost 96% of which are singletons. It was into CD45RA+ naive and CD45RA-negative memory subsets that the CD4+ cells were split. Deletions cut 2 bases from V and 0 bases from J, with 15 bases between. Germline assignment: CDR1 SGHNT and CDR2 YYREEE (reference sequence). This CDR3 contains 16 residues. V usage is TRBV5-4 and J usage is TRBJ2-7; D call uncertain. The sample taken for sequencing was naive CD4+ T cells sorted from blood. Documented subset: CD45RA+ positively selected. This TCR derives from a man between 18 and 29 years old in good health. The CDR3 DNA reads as TGTGCCAGCAGCTTACCCGGACCTACCAGCTCCTACGAGCAGTACTTC. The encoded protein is CASSLPGPTSSYEQYF.